This T cell receptor (beta chain) came from a study of cytomegalovirus exposure and HLA in healthy donors. Study in general: A subsequent analysis stated that the 120 or so validation repertoires were run on the same platform as the approximately 700 first-cohort repertoires. Study results and caveats: Specificity of three CMV-associated chains for CMV antigens was verified in vitro. Associated with cytomegalovirus, according to the listing, were 150 to 200 TCR beta chains.

As for this clone: The antigen is undetermined.

Here immunoSEQ multiplex PCR was the method, and the copy in TCRdb shows in-frame clones only, minus some. In the table there are about 250,000 clones, about 87% of which are singletons. Germline lookup yields CDR1 SGDLS and CDR2 YYNGEE. The CDR3 is 14 residues long. The V gene lost 7 bases and the J gene lost 10 bases, with 23 bases spanning the gap. V usage is TRBV9 and J usage is TRBJ1-1; tentatively, D is TRBD1 (6 bases). This clonotype was obtained from a man younger than 30 in good health and CMV-seronegative. Specimen: PBMCs. This CDR3 is CASSPRGEGRGAFF. For the CDR3, the DNA is TGTGCCAGCTCCCCTAGGGGGGAGGGGCGAGGAGCTTTCTTT.